The 16 T cell receptor beta chains listed next were all sequenced from one sample in a study of HIV-infected patients and healthy controls. Roughly three months, about 14 weeks, into antiretroviral therapy, follow-up blood was collected. All unsorted peripheral T cells were captured because whole blood was used without fractionation. cDNA was made from roughly 500 ng RNA using alpha and beta constant primers. Alpha and beta chain libraries were made separately by chain-specific third strand synthesis with multiplexing indices. TCRdb processed the 5' RACE reads anew with MiXCR; each CDR3 protein has one entry. The table has under 5,000 distinct CDR3 sequences, around 5.2% seen once. The sequencing used blood, collected during antiretroviral therapy. Every receptor here comes from an adult with HIV infection.

This clonotype is labeled as medium-sized (0.01 to 0.1%). V is TRBV20-1 and J is TRBJ1-1; D not certain. The CDR3 is 13 residues long. The germline CDR1 and CDR2 sequences are DFQATT and SNEGSKA (reference sequence). V was cut by 0 bases and J by 8 bases, with 13 bases left in between. The CDR3: CSARDSERHEAFF. The CDR3 DNA sequence: TGCAGTGCTAGAGATAGCGAGCGACACGAAGCTTTCTTT.

The chain is built from TRBV28 and TRBJ2-4; D uncertain. CDR1 is MDHEN and CDR2 is SYDVKM in the germline V gene. V shed 11 bases and J shed 10 bases, with 9 bases lying between them. This CDR3 contains 9 residues. CDR3 region: CASGRIQYF. The CDR3 region has the DNA TGTGCCTCCGGGCGGATTCAGTACTTC.

Ten or more counts support this clonotype. CDR3 in amino acids: CASSHQSSISIGQFF. In DNA form, the CDR3 reads TGTGCCAGCAGCCACCAATCGAGTATTAGCATTGGGCAGTTCTTC. The chain is built from TRBV14 and TRBJ2-1, with D uncertain. V shed 3 bases and J shed 12 bases, with 21 bases lying between them. Germline CDR1 SGHDN, CDR2 FVKESK. This CDR3 spans 15 amino acids.

This clonotype showed up just a few times. V gene TRBV7-9 combines with J gene TRBJ1-4, with TRBD1 as a possible D gene (5 bases). Per germline, CDR1 SEHNR and CDR2 FQNEAQ (reference sequence). This CDR3 region has 15 residues. V lost 1 base to trimming and J lost 4 bases, with 10 bases between them. This chain's CDR3 is CASSLEGGHNEKLFF. DNA of the CDR3: TGTGCCAGCAGCTTAGAGGGCGGACATAATGAAAAACTGTTTTTT.

Ten or more counts support this clonotype. The CDR3 protein is CASFNGGQYEDTEAFF. CDR3 nucleotides: TGTGCCAGCTTCAACGGGGGGCAATATGAGGACACTGAAGCTTTCTTT. V is TRBV28 and J is TRBJ1-1, with a possible D match to TRBD1 (6 bases). This CDR3 spans 16 amino acids. The V gene's germline CDR1 is MDHEN and CDR2 SYDVKM. V lost 8 bases and J lost 3, with 22 bases in between.

The chain is built from TRBV12-3 or TRBV12-4 and TRBJ1-1, with D possibly TRBD1 on 5 matching bases. V was pared by 5 bases and J by 8 bases, with 18 bases between. The CDR3 consists of 14 residues. The CDR3 spells CASSLGLGLGEAFF. CDR3 in DNA: TGTGCCAGCAGTCTGGGACTGGGACTCGGGGAAGCTTTCTTT.

This clonotype is judged medium-sized. The CDR3 loop is CASSPSGTGGGETQYF. CDR3 sequence (DNA): TGCGCCAGCAGCCCGTCCGGGACAGGGGGCGGAGAGACCCAGTACTTC. The chain uses TRBV5-1 and TRBJ2-5; 12 bases align to TRBD1. V trimming: 4 bases; J trimming: 4 bases; junction bases outside the gene matches: 8. In germline, CDR1 is SGHRS, CDR2 YFSETQ. The CDR3 has 16 residues.

This clonotype is termed medium-sized. J is TRBJ2-3 and V is TRBV7-9; D is possibly TRBD1 (7 bases). The V gene's germline CDR1 is SEHNR and CDR2 FQNEAQ (reference sequence). This CDR3 has 14 amino acids. Trimming removed 5 bases at V and 6 bases at J, with 15 bases between. The CDR3 here is CASSLGQAGDTQYF. CDR3 coding DNA: TGTGCCAGCAGCCTCGGACAGGCGGGGGATACGCAGTATTTT.

In this sample, this clonotype is medium-sized. The rearrangement uses TRBV6-2 or TRBV6-3 and TRBJ2-3; 9 positions match TRBD2. This CDR3 region has 14 residues. Germline V CDR1 and CDR2: MNHEY, SVGEGT. J gave up 4 bases and V 7 bases, and 6 bases lay outside the gene matches. The DNA for the CDR3 is TGTGCCAGCACCTTAGCGGGAGCGGCAGATACGCAGTATTTT. Residues: CASTLAGAADTQYF.

By its share, this clonotype is medium-sized. The chain combines TRBV9 with TRBJ2-1, with 8 bases fitting TRBD2. Trimming took 3 bases from V and 5 from J; bases not matched to a gene: 7. CDR1 and CDR2 from the germline V gene are SGDLS and YYNGEE. The CDR3 totals 15 residues. The CDR3 protein is CASSALPGLDNEQFF. CDR3 nucleotide sequence: TGTGCCAGCAGCGCCCTGCCGGGACTAGACAATGAGCAGTTCTTC. The full variable domain, in which reference TRBV9 and TRBJ2-1 provide the parts outside the CDR3, is DSGVTQTPKHLITATGQRVTLRCSPRSGDLSVYWYQQSLDQGLQFLIQYYNGEERAKGNILERFSAQQFPDLHSELNLSSLELGDSALYFCASSALPGLDNEQFFGPGTRLTVL.

This chain connects TRBV6-4 to TRBJ2-6, with D perhaps given as TRBD1 or TRBD2 (5 bases each). V lost 9 bases to trimming and J lost 2 bases, with 11 bases between them. The CDR3 length is 14 residues. The germline CDR1 and CDR2 sequences are MRHNA and SNTAGT. DNA for the CDR3: TGTGCCAGTGGGACGTCGACTGGGGCCAACGTCCTGACTTTC. Its protein product is CASGTSTGANVLTF.

This clonotype ranks as medium-sized (0.01 to 0.1%). The genes are TRBV6-1 and TRBJ1-5; D is undetermined. The CDR3 covers 15 residues. Trimming pared 2 bases from V and 6 bases from J, leaving 14 bases between. Germline V gives CDR1 MNHNS, CDR2 SASEGT. This CDR3 reads CASSEYYADSQPQHF. Here the CDR3 DNA reads TGTGCCAGCAGTGAATATTACGCGGATAGTCAGCCCCAGCATTTT.

By proportion, this clonotype is medium-sized. This chain joins TRBV28 and TRBJ2-7; TRBD2 agrees at 7 bases. V trimming: 7 bases; J trimming: 0 bases; junction bases outside the gene matches: 15. This CDR3 contains 17 residues. Germline CDR1 reads MDHEN; CDR2 reads SYDVKM. The CDR3 DNA is TGTGCCAGCATCACCGTGGCAGGCGGGGGAAGCTCCTACGAGCAGTACTTC. This encodes CASITVAGGGSSYEQYF.

This clonotype was seen many times. This chain connects TRBV11-2 to TRBJ1-6, with 11 bases identical to TRBD1. The germline gives CDR1 SGHAT, CDR2 FQNNGV. The CDR3 totals 17 residues. After removal of 5 bases from V and 10 bases from J, the junction contained 13 bases not matched to a gene. The CDR3 DNA sequence: TGTGCCAGCAGCCATCGATTAGGGACAGGGGGAGGGTCACCCCTCCACTTT. Protein product: CASSHRLGTGGGSPLHF.

This clonotype is categorized as medium-sized. This sequence joins TRBV29-1 and TRBJ2-5; D might be TRBD1 (6 bases). The CDR3 loop spans 13 amino acids. V lost 8 bases to trimming and J lost 1 base, with 14 bases between them. Germline values: CDR1 SQVTM, CDR2 ANQGSEA. CDR3 sequence (DNA): TGCAGCACTAGGGACACCACCCAAGAGACCCAGTACTTC. Translating it yields CSTRDTTQETQYF.

This clonotype has at least ten counts. The V and J genes are TRBV4-1 and TRBJ1-2; D is ambiguous. This CDR3 region has 15 residues. Per germline, CDR1 MGHRA and CDR2 YSYEKL. V was trimmed by 1 base and J by 4 bases, leaving 13 bases between them. CDR3 sequence: CASSQGRPDPYGYTF. Here the CDR3 DNA reads TGCGCCAGCAGCCAAGGTCGACCCGACCCCTATGGCTACACCTTC.